The next 18 T cell receptor beta chains were all read from a single sample in a study of T cell changes during pregnancy in multiple sclerosis. Profiled with immunoSEQ multiplex PCR; TCRdb holds only in-frame clones, not every one. This table holds approximately 48,000 clones, roughly 90% found once. The specimen was CD8+ T cells from peripheral blood mononuclear cells, collected before pregnancy. The receptors were gathered from a female donor with multiple sclerosis, enrolled in a pregnancy study.

The V call is TRBV4-2, the J call TRBJ2-5, with unresolved D. V lost 1 base, J lost 2 bases, and 5 bases lay in between. The CDR3 totals 13 residues. CDR1 and CDR2 (germline): LGHNA, YNFKEQ. CDR3 sequence: CASSQVLQETQYF. The DNA of the CDR3 is TGTGCCAGCAGCCAAGTTCTACAAGAGACCCAGTACTTC.

The chain links TRBV6-6 to TRBJ1-1; 7 bases line up with TRBD1. The germline V gene has CDR1 MNHNY and CDR2 SVGAGI (reference sequence). V shed 5 bases and J 7 bases; nucleotides not matched to a gene: 10. This CDR3 region has 14 residues. This chain's CDR3 is CASSRTGPAIEAFF. CDR3 bases: TGTGCCAGCAGTCGGACAGGCCCGGCTATTGAAGCTTTCTTT.

The gene calls are TRBV7-6 and TRBJ1-1; 7 bases are shared with TRBD1. The V gene end was trimmed by 1 base and the J gene end by 4 bases; junction bases not matched to a gene: 3. The CDR3 extends over 14 amino acids. The germline V gene encodes CDR1 SGHVS and CDR2 FNYEAQ. CDR3 residues: CASSLGQGSTEAFF. CDR3 DNA: TGTGCCAGCAGCTTAGGACAGGGTTCCACTGAAGCTTTCTTT. Based on the CDR3 plus reference TRBV7-6 and TRBJ1-1, the full variable domain is GAGVSQSPRYKVTKRGQDVALRCDPISGHVSLYWYRQALGQGPEFLTYFNYEAQQDKSGLPNDRFSAERPEGSISTLTIQRTEQRDSAMYRCASSLGQGSTEAFFGQGTRLTVV.

In this sample, this clone turned up once. V and J are TRBV7-2 and TRBJ1-6, with D tentatively TRBD1 (5 bases). CDR3 length: 11 residues. CDR1 SGHTA and CDR2 FQGNSA come from the germline V gene. Trimming removed 6 bases from V and 13 bases from J, with 10 bases in between. Here the CDR3 DNA reads TGTGCCAGCAGGGACATGGGGCCCCTCCACTTT. Protein sequence: CASRDMGPLHF.

The V and J genes are TRBV11-2 and TRBJ1-1; 7 bases map to TRBD1. With 5 bases clipped from V and 4 bases from J, the junction kept 10 bases outside the gene matches. The CDR3 extends over 15 amino acids. CDR1 and CDR2 from the germline V gene are SGHAT and FQNNGV. CDR3 loop: CASSHSHRGLTEAFF. In DNA, the CDR3 is TGTGCCAGCAGCCACAGTCACAGGGGTCTCACTGAAGCTTTCTTT. Full variable domain (rest looked up from reference TRBV11-2 and TRBJ1-1): EAGVAQSPRYKIIEKRQSVAFWCNPISGHATLYWYQQILGQGPKLLIQFQNNGVVDDSQLPKDRFSAERLKGVDSTLKIQPAKLEDSAVYLCASSHSHRGLTEAFFGQGTRLTVV.

The chain joins TRBV6-5 to TRBJ1-2; D remains unclear. Germline V gives CDR1 MNHEY, CDR2 SVGAGI. V was cut by 10 bases and J by 6 bases, with 15 bases left in between. The CDR3 is 12 residues long. The CDR3 DNA reads TGTGCCACCGTTGCAGGTGCAGATGGCTACACCTTC. It codes for CATVAGADGYTF.

The genes are TRBV19 and TRBJ1-5; tentative D call: TRBD1 (5 bases). The CDR3 has 17 amino acids. Looked up from germline, CDR1 is LNHDA and CDR2 is SQIVND (reference sequence). The ends were cut back, 6 bases at V and 0 bases at J, with 18 bases in the middle. The CDR3 protein is CASSALWTPNSNQPQHF. DNA of the CDR3: TGTGCCAGTAGCGCGCTCTGGACACCTAATAGCAATCAGCCCCAGCATTTT.

V gene TRBV7-3 combines with J gene TRBJ1-1; D remains ambiguous. Per the germline V gene, CDR1 is SGHTA and CDR2 is FQGTGA. The ends were cut back, 2 bases at V and 11 bases at J, with 12 bases in the middle. This CDR3 has 12 residues. CDR3 in DNA: TGTGCCAGCAGCTTATCGGCAGGATCGGCTTTCTTT. This sequence encodes CASSLSAGSAFF. Using reference TRBV7-3 and TRBJ1-1 for the parts outside the CDR3, the full variable domain is GAGVSQTPSNKVTEKGKYVELRCDPISGHTALYWYRQSLGQGPEFLIYFQGTGAADDSGLPNDRFFAVRPEGSVSTLKIQRTERGDSAVYLCASSLSAGSAFFGQGTRLTVV.

V gene TRBV7-9 combines with J gene TRBJ1-1, with 9 bases fitting TRBD1. This CDR3 region has 15 residues. Germline CDR1 SEHNR, CDR2 FQNEAQ (reference sequence). The V gene end was trimmed by 2 bases and the J gene end by 1 base; junction bases not matched to a gene: 2. The CDR3 is CASSLPGQGNTEAFF. The CDR3 DNA is TGTGCCAGCAGCTTACCGGGACAGGGGAACACTGAAGCTTTCTTT.

By share, this clone ranks as large. The V and J genes are TRBV2 and TRBJ2-5; 9 bases fit TRBD2. V was clipped by 3 bases and J by 2 bases; unmatched bases: 4. This CDR3 is built from 15 residues. CDR1 is SNHLY and CDR2 is FYNNEI in the germline V gene. CDR3 in amino acids: CASSDQRGDQETQYF. CDR3 DNA: TGTGCCAGCAGTGATCAGCGGGGGGATCAAGAGACCCAGTACTTC.

A single count supports this clone. J is TRBJ1-2 and V is TRBV9; the match to TRBD1 covers 8 bases. Per the germline V gene, CDR1 is SGDLS and CDR2 is YYNGEE. This CDR3 is 14 amino acids long. The trim removed 5 bases at V and 2 bases at J, leaving 5 bases unmatched. The CDR3 loop reads CASRSQGGNYGYTF. The CDR3 nucleotides read TGTGCCAGCAGATCACAGGGGGGAAACTATGGCTACACCTTC.

The chain is built from TRBV7-6 and TRBJ2-1, with 13 bases identical to TRBD2. This CDR3 has 15 amino acids. The trim removed 6 bases at V and 7 bases at J, leaving 6 bases unmatched. Germline V lookup: CDR1 SGHVS, CDR2 FNYEAQ. CDR3 in DNA: TGTGCCAGCAGTCTTCGGACTAGCGGGGGAAATGAGCAGTTCTTC. Translating gives CASSLRTSGGNEQFF.

This clone was detected only a few times. The V call is TRBV4-2, the J call TRBJ2-6; perhaps TRBD2 as D (5 bases). V was pared by 0 bases and J by 2 bases, with 8 bases between. The CDR3 contains 16 residues. Germline CDR1 reads LGHNA; CDR2 reads YNFKEQ. CDR3 DNA sequence: TGTGCCAGCAGCCAAGATGGAGGAGCTGGGGCCAACGTCCTGACTTTC. This gives the protein CASSQDGGAGANVLTF.

This chain joins TRBV6-1 and TRBJ1-6; D remains ambiguous. V dropped 4 bases and J dropped 8 bases, with 9 bases sitting between them. Germline lookup yields CDR1 MNHNS and CDR2 SASEGT. The CDR3 has 13 amino acids. CDR3 in amino acids: CASSGQMDSPLHF. DNA of the CDR3: TGTGCCAGCAGTGGACAAATGGATTCACCCCTCCACTTT.

This sequence joins TRBV7-9 and TRBJ2-5; 10 nucleotides line up with TRBD1. CDR3 length: 14 residues. Germline CDR1 and CDR2: SEHNR and FQNEAQ (reference sequence). The junction had 1 base not matched to a gene; V was cut back by 5 bases and J by 1 base. The CDR3 loop reads CASSRTGGQETQYF. The CDR3 nucleotides read TGTGCCAGCAGCCGGACAGGGGGCCAAGAGACCCAGTACTTC.

The table lists this clone with a count of one. The J gene is TRBJ2-7, the V gene TRBV27; D is possibly TRBD2 (5 bases). CDR3 length: 15 residues. Trimming took 7 bases from V and 6 from J, leaving 22 bases between them. Germline lookup yields CDR1 MNHEY and CDR2 SMNVEV (reference sequence). CDR3 protein: CASTPTGSASSEQYF. DNA for the CDR3: TGTGCCAGCACCCCGACCGGTAGCGCTAGCTCCGAGCAGTACTTC.

CDR3 residues: CASNRGPYPLSGNTIYF. The CDR3 region has the DNA TGTGCCAGTAACAGGGGGCCTTATCCCCTCTCTGGAAACACCATATATTTT. The J gene is TRBJ1-3, the V gene TRBV19; 9 bases match TRBD1. Germline-derived CDR1 and CDR2 are LNHDA and SQIVND (reference sequence). CDR3 length equals 17 residues. With V trimmed by 7 bases and J by 0 bases, 10 bases remained unmatched.

The J gene is TRBJ2-4, the V gene TRBV27, with D possibly matching TRBD1 (6 bases). The CDR3 contains 12 residues. Looked up from germline, CDR1 is MNHEY and CDR2 is SMNVEV (reference sequence). With 10 bases removed from V and 3 bases from J, the gap between germline ends came to 10 bases. Written as DNA, the CDR3 is TGTGCCACCACGGACAGCAAAAACATTCAGTACTTC. It is translated as CATTDSKNIQYF.